Each of the 27 T cell receptor beta chains below was sequenced from the same sample in a study of cytomegalovirus exposure and HLA in healthy donors. The repertoire was sequenced with immunoSEQ multiplex PCR; TCRdb's copy has only in-frame clones and lacks some. The sample lists 100,000 to 150,000 clones, about nine tenths seen once, with 2% to 2.5% in the top ten. The sample was PBMCs. All receptors come from a woman between 18 and 30 years old in good health and CMV-seronegative.

The gene calls are TRBV6-1 and TRBJ1-5; TRBD1 agrees at 8 bases. CDR1 MNHNS and CDR2 SASEGT come from the germline V gene. J lost 1 base, V lost 4 bases, and 9 bases had no gene match. CDR3 length: 17 residues. CDR3 amino acids: CASSVRTGHLSNQPQHF. In DNA, the CDR3 is TGTGCCAGCAGTGTCCGGACAGGGCATTTGAGCAATCAGCCCCAGCATTTT.

The chain employs TRBV5-1 and TRBJ1-2; 10 positions match TRBD1. The length of the CDR3 is 14 residues. Germline V gene sequence: CDR1 SGHRS, CDR2 YFSETQ. Trimming removed 4 bases from V and 5 bases from J; junction bases left unmatched: 5. The chain's CDR3 is CASSDRTGGYGYTF. CDR3 DNA sequence: TGCGCCAGCAGCGACCGGACAGGGGGATATGGCTACACCTTC. Filled out from reference TRBV5-1 and TRBJ1-2, the complete variable domain reads KAGVTQTPRYLIKTRGQQVTLSCSPISGHRSVSWYQQTPGQGLQFLFEYFSETQRNKGNFPGRFSGRQFSNSRSEMNVSTLELGDSALYLCASSDRTGGYGYTFGSGTRLTVV.

The chain recombines TRBV6-5 with TRBJ1-1, with a weak D call TRBD1 (5 bases). Germline-derived CDR1 and CDR2 are MNHEY and SVGAGI. The CDR3 contains 15 residues. Trimming shortened V by 0 bases and J by 1 base, and 9 bases separated the two germline ends. The CDR3 bases are TGTGCCAGCAGTTACTCGGGGGGGAGGAACACTGAAGCTTTCTTT. This codes for CASSYSGGRNTEAFF.

The chain's CDR3 is CASSAGGRGYNEQFF. The DNA of the CDR3 is TGTGCCAGCAGCGCGGGGGGCAGAGGCTACAATGAGCAGTTCTTC. The chain joins TRBV9 to TRBJ2-1, with D perhaps matching TRBD2 (7 bases). This CDR3 region has 15 residues. V was clipped by 3 bases and J by 3 bases, with 13 bases between them. CDR1 SGDLS and CDR2 YYNGEE come from the germline V gene.

The gene calls are TRBV11-3 and TRBJ2-1; D gene unclear. Trimming left V 2 bases short and J 8 bases short, with 22 bases between. The CDR3 is made up of 17 amino acids. The germline gives CDR1 SGHNT, CDR2 YENEEA. CDR3 region: CASSLQFSLDWLDEQFF. The CDR3 nucleotides read TGTGCCAGCAGCTTACAATTTAGCCTAGACTGGTTAGATGAGCAGTTCTTC.

This chain links TRBV27 with TRBJ2-5; 8 positions agree with TRBD2. The CDR3 spans 18 residues. The ends lost 6 bases at V and 4 bases at J; junction bases unmatched: 19. Germline CDR1 MNHEY, CDR2 SMNVEV (reference sequence). CDR3 amino acids: CASRAGWVDYSGTETQYF. The CDR3 DNA reads as TGTGCCAGCAGGGCTGGATGGGTCGACTATAGCGGGACAGAGACCCAGTACTTC.

J is TRBJ1-3 and V is TRBV18; D perhaps matches TRBD1 (5 bases). V gave up 2 bases and J gave up 1 base, with 12 bases separating them. This CDR3 spans 16 amino acids. Per the germline V gene, CDR1 is KGHSH and CDR2 is LQKENI. CDR3 amino acids: CASSPGIGASGNTIYF. For the CDR3, the DNA is TGTGCCAGCTCACCAGGCATAGGGGCATCTGGAAACACCATATATTTT.

The J gene is TRBJ1-1, the V gene TRBV4-1; tentatively, D is TRBD1 (5 bases). The V end lost 3 bases, the J end lost 4 bases, and 12 bases lay between the germline ends. CDR1 is MGHRA, CDR2 YSYEKL, per germline. The CDR3 spans 14 residues. The CDR3 protein is CASSQSTGGTEAFF. CDR3 in DNA: TGCGCCAGCAGCCAGTCAACAGGCGGCACTGAAGCTTTCTTT.

V gene TRBV5-1 combines with J gene TRBJ1-1, with 8 bases identical to TRBD1. The V segment lost 2 bases and the J segment 8 bases; nucleotides outside the gene matches: 5. The CDR3 extends over 13 amino acids. Germline lookup yields CDR1 SGHRS and CDR2 YFSETQ. CDR3 DNA sequence: TGCGCCAGCAGCTTCCAGGGGGCGTGGGAAGCTTTCTTT. As protein: CASSFQGAWEAFF.

The gene calls are TRBV11-2 and TRBJ1-3; D is uncertain. The CDR3 is 16 residues long. Germline loops: CDR1 SGHAT, CDR2 FQNNGV. Trimming took 1 base from V and 2 from J, leaving 12 bases between them. CDR3 bases: TGTGCCAGCAGCTTAGGTCCCCCAGGCGCTGGAAACACCATATATTTT. It yields the protein CASSLGPPGAGNTIYF.

This clone was counted a few times. The rearrangement joins TRBV4-1 to TRBJ2-1; D is unclear. Trimming cost V 0 bases and J 3 bases, with 12 bases left between them. CDR1 MGHRA and CDR2 YSYEKL come from the germline V gene. The CDR3 has 16 residues. The CDR3 sequence is CASSQDPSANYNEQFF. CDR3 nucleotide sequence: TGCGCCAGCAGCCAAGATCCAAGCGCAAACTACAATGAGCAGTTCTTC.

V usage is TRBV27 and J usage is TRBJ1-5, with D hard to call. V shed 2 bases and J shed 2 bases, with 4 bases lying between them. CDR3 length equals 13 residues. CDR1 MNHEY and CDR2 SMNVEV come from the germline V gene (reference sequence). CDR3 protein: CASSLGRNQPQHF. CDR3 nucleotide sequence: TGTGCCAGCAGTTTAGGGCGCAATCAGCCCCAGCATTTT.

This sequence joins TRBV4-1 and TRBJ2-7; 9 bases match TRBD1. The CDR3 sequence is 16 residues long. Trimming removed 1 base from V and 3 bases from J; junction bases left unmatched: 7. The V gene's germline CDR1 is MGHRA and CDR2 YSYEKL. The CDR3: CASSQGGGTGIYEQYF. The CDR3 DNA reads TGCGCCAGCAGCCAAGGAGGAGGGACAGGGATCTACGAGCAGTACTTC.

The CDR3 DNA reads as TGTGCCAGCAGCTTAGCTGAAACTAGGGCGACTGGTGAAGCTTTCTTT. This codes for CASSLAETRATGEAFF. The chain employs TRBV7-9 and TRBJ1-1, with D unresolved. The CDR3 is made up of 16 amino acids. Germline CDR1 reads SEHNR; CDR2 reads FQNEAQ (reference sequence). V was clipped by 0 bases and J by 7 bases, with 18 bases between them. Filled out from reference TRBV7-9 and TRBJ1-1, the complete variable domain reads DTGVSQNPRHKITKRGQNVTFRCDPISEHNRLYWYRQTLGQGPEFLTYFQNEAQLEKSRLLSDRFSAERPKGSFSTLEIQRTEQGDSAMYLCASSLAETRATGEAFFGQGTRLTVV.

This clone showed up just once. This chain links TRBV11-2 with TRBJ2-3; no clear D gene. The V end was cut by 2 bases, the J end by 2 bases, with 11 bases between. CDR3 length equals 15 residues. Looked up from germline, CDR1 is SGHAT and CDR2 is FQNNGV. The DNA for the CDR3 is TGTGCCAGCAGCTTAAGGTTTACAGACACAGATACGCAGTATTTT. Its translation is CASSLRFTDTDTQYF.

This sequence joins TRBV30 and TRBJ1-2, with 7 bases aligning to TRBD1. Losses at the gene ends were 3 bases for V and 4 bases for J; bases not matched to a gene: 5. Germline V gene lookup returns CDR1 GTSNPN and CDR2 SVGIG (reference sequence). This CDR3 has 13 amino acids. The CDR3 bases are TGTGCCTGGAGGGAGGGGGCGGGCTATGGCTACACCTTC. Its translation: CAWREGAGYGYTF.

This chain joins TRBV6-5 and TRBJ1-2; D is possibly TRBD1 (5 bases). Between the trimmed V and J ends, which lost 5 bases and 4 bases, there was a span of 8 bases. This CDR3 is 12 amino acids long. Germline V lookup: CDR1 MNHEY, CDR2 SVGAGI. CDR3 amino acids: CASSGQGYGYTF. In DNA form, the CDR3 reads TGTGCCAGCAGTGGGCAGGGCTATGGCTACACCTTC.

The chain is built from TRBV5-1 and TRBJ1-1, with TRBD1 matching over 7 bases. CDR1 is SGHRS and CDR2 is YFSETQ in the germline V gene. There are 15 residues in the CDR3. V gave up 3 bases and J gave up 0 bases; unmatched junction bases: 5. The CDR3 nucleotides are TGCGCCAGCAGCTCCACCGGACAGGTGAACACTGAAGCTTTCTTT. It codes for CASSSTGQVNTEAFF. Filled out from reference TRBV5-1 and TRBJ1-1, the complete variable domain reads KAGVTQTPRYLIKTRGQQVTLSCSPISGHRSVSWYQQTPGQGLQFLFEYFSETQRNKGNFPGRFSGRQFSNSRSEMNVSTLELGDSALYLCASSSTGQVNTEAFFGQGTRLTVV.

The chain couples TRBV28 to TRBJ2-7; 7 bases are a match to TRBD1. Germline CDR1 and CDR2: MDHEN and SYDVKM. J was trimmed by 2 bases and V by 7 bases; bases with no gene match: 8. The CDR3 is 14 amino acids. The CDR3 spells CASKSRDSTYEQYF. CDR3 nucleotides: TGTGCCAGCAAATCCCGGGACAGTACCTACGAGCAGTACTTC. Full variable domain (rest looked up from reference TRBV28 and TRBJ2-7): DVKVTQSSRYLVKRTGEKVFLECVQDMDHENMFWYRQDPGLGLRLIYFSYDVKMKEKGDIPEGYSVSREKKERFSLILESASTNQTSMYLCASKSRDSTYEQYFGPGTRLTVT.

The chain couples TRBV5-1 to TRBJ1-1; D is ambiguous. Trimming removed 3 bases from V and 7 bases from J, with 7 bases in between. Germline V lookup: CDR1 SGHRS, CDR2 YFSETQ. The CDR3 totals 11 residues. The CDR3: CASSSGVEAFF. The DNA of the CDR3 is TGCGCCAGCAGCTCCGGGGTTGAAGCTTTCTTT.

This chain links TRBV10-3 with TRBJ2-7; 12 bases are shared with TRBD2. Germline assignment: CDR1 ENHRY and CDR2 SYGVKD. V was clipped by 0 bases and J by 3 bases; unmatched bases: 9. The CDR3 extends over 18 amino acids. CDR3 in DNA: TGTGCCATCAGTGAGTCGAGACTAGCGGGAGTCCAAAACTACGAGCAGTACTTC. Its protein product is CAISESRLAGVQNYEQYF.

V usage is TRBV5-1 and J usage is TRBJ1-2; D is possibly TRBD1 (6 bases). This CDR3 contains 17 residues. The V end was cut by 0 bases, the J end by 7 bases, with 22 bases between. Germline CDR1 and CDR2: SGHRS and YFSETQ. The CDR3 region is CASSLGQVQGSEVGYTF. CDR3 bases: TGCGCCAGCAGCTTGGGACAAGTACAGGGCAGTGAGGTTGGCTACACCTTC.

The count of this clone is one. CDR3 loop: CASSDRLRGDTQYF. In DNA form, the CDR3 reads TGTGCCAGCAGTGATCGGCTCAGAGGAGATACGCAGTATTTT. The gene calls are TRBV2 and TRBJ2-3; D call uncertain. Per the germline V gene, CDR1 is SNHLY and CDR2 is FYNNEI. V gave up 3 bases and J gave up 5 bases, with 12 bases separating them. This CDR3 contains 14 residues.

This clone has only a few counts. The chain has TRBV5-1 and TRBJ1-5; maybe TRBD1 (6 bases). V was clipped by 1 base and J by 4 bases, with 9 bases between them. The CDR3 is made up of 14 amino acids. In germline, CDR1 is SGHRS, CDR2 YFSETQ. For the CDR3, the DNA is TGCGCCAGCAGCTTGACAGGGATGAATCAGCCCCAGCATTTT. Translation gives CASSLTGMNQPQHF.

The gene calls are TRBV29-1 and TRBJ1-1; 10 bases line up with TRBD1. Looked up from germline, CDR1 is SQVTM and CDR2 is ANQGSEA. The ends lost 5 bases at V and 4 bases at J; junction bases unmatched: 7. The CDR3 runs 14 residues. The CDR3 loop reads CSVYDRGLGTEAFF. The CDR3 bases are TGCAGCGTTTACGACAGGGGGCTGGGCACTGAAGCTTTCTTT.

The count of this clone is one. This chain connects TRBV6-7 to TRBJ2-7; TRBD1 aligns across 8 bases. TRBV6-7 is noted as an ORF with a role that remains uncertain. Unmatched junction bases numbered 6, after V lost 2 bases and J lost 3 bases. This CDR3 is built from 15 residues. CDR3 amino acids: CASSYAPGQVYEQYF. The CDR3 nucleotides are TGTGCCAGCAGTTACGCGCCGGGACAGGTCTACGAGCAGTACTTC.

The chain employs TRBV14 and TRBJ2-1, with TRBD2 matching 8 bases. V was pared by 2 bases and J by 9 bases, with 15 bases of the junction left unmatched. Germline V gene data show CDR1 as SGHDN and CDR2 as FVKESK. This CDR3 contains 17 residues. CDR3 coding DNA: TGTGCCAGCAGCCAAAGGCCTAGCGGGTACTTCTGGGGTGAGCAGTTCTTC. It encodes CASSQRPSGYFWGEQFF.